This T cell receptor beta chain derives from a study of human T cells and chemical hapten exposure (dated by TCRdb to about 2021). Turning to the overall study: For sensitization, 2% DPC in acetone was applied to a roughly 2 cm by roughly 2 cm area of upper inner arm skin. Most of the patients in the cohort were female, and the cohort covered alopecia areata with under or over 50% scalp involvement, alopecia totalis and alopecia universalis. Throughout the approximately 25-week study period, patients were also given weekly therapeutic DPC doses on the scalp. Blood for TCR sequencing was provided by twenty-nine alopecia patients at one to four time points (pre-sensitization, 2, 6 and 24 weeks). Blood samples were taken from patients before sensitization (week 0) and at 2, 6 and about 24 weeks after DPC sensitization. In alopecia patients, the study followed how the peripheral blood TCR repertoire changed in vivo over primary and secondary sensitization to diphenylcyclopropenone (DPC), a hapten. Libraries were combined into a pool for sequencing, and differences in TCR yield between samples came mainly from small differences in library volumes within the pool. Patch testing on the upper back used Finn chambers containing 0.01% DPC, with scoring done after 6 days according to International Contact Dermatitis Research Group standards. Findings and caveats that apply to the study as a whole: Patch test score was positively correlated with the number of PT1 expanded TCRs, with significance at thresholds 8, 16 and 32 but not at 4. DPC sensitization did not change how many TCRs were above 1 in 1000 frequency, and no evidence was found of alterations in global repertoire structure. Expanded TCRs formed significantly more large CDR3 similarity clusters than pre-sensitization or healthy control sets, consistent with antigen-driven responses. All patients had alopecia, a presumed autoimmune disease, so their immune response might differ from that of healthy individuals. Repeated subsampling changed both the strength of the expansion versus patch-test correlation and the threshold at which that correlation became significant.

Libraries were built with RACE. Sequenced using a NextSeq 500. During library preparation, unique molecular identifiers were attached to individual cDNA molecules so that TCRs could be counted in a quantitative, reproducible way. From each blood RNA sample, both TCR alpha and TCR beta chains were sequenced. As for the authors' bioinformatics: The median number of TCRs per sample was over 85,000, ranging from about 23,224 to 750,000. The Decombinator software suite was used to annotate V, J and CDR3 in the TCR reads. To make PS versus PT1 abundance plots, every sample was subsampled to the same number of TCRs (28,000). Expanded TCRs were defined as absent before sensitization and observed at least eight times at the 2-week time point. TCRdb reran the public reads through fastp at Q25 and MiXCR, keeping productive beta chains. Entries that share a CDR3 protein sequence are merged under the most common genes and DNA. TCRdb, not the original authors, processed these V and J calls. This sample gives about 360,000 distinct CDR3 sequences in total; about 4.8% of them show up just once. The ten largest make up 2% to 2.5% of the sample.

Trimming accounts for 0 bases at V and 3 bases at J, while the number of junction bases matched to no gene is 3. Sequences SGHRS (CDR1) and YFSETQ (CDR2) are obtained from the germline V gene. The CDR3 covers 16 residues, taking in both the cysteine and the phenylalanine. Just CDR3 DNA is preserved here, 48 bases in frame from base 1. This clonotype showed up many times. The antigen it recognizes is unknown. Base qualities are not recorded, but no much larger clone differs from it by a single base. The intended sense of this specimen's time point label: patch test 1, 2 weeks after DPC sensitization. The treatment or condition label of this sample denotes: therapeutic diphenylcyclopropenone sensitization with weekly scalp DPC. At each patch-test visit, blood was drawn before the patch test was applied. To be eligible, patients had to be aged 18 to 70, diagnosed with alopecia and judged suitable for DPC therapy, while pregnant patients were excluded. Unfractionated whole blood was collected in Tempus Blood RNA tubes, and total RNA was extracted from that blood.

This sequence originates from a woman between 50 and 59 years old with alopecia areata. Some clones in this sample may be carry-over from other donors' samples. The chain uses TRBV5-1 and TRBJ2-7; 13 nucleotides in the junction match TRBD2. This material consisted of whole blood, taken in connection with sensitization to the hapten diphenylcyclopropenone (DPC). The encoded CDR3 is CASSLGLAGGNYEQYF. The DNA sequence is given as TGCGCCAGCAGCTTGGGACTAGCGGGAGGCAACTACGAGCAGTACTTC.